This T cell receptor beta chain derives from a study of monozygotic twins with inflammatory bowel disease. Study outcomes and limitations: IBD patients had lower TCRbeta diversity (inverse Simpson) than healthy co-twins. Varying immunosuppressive regimens may have increased patient repertoire variability.

TCRdb reprocessed the 5' RACE reads and keeps a single row for each CDR3 protein, giving no DNA. This sample lists over 200,000 distinct CDR3 sequences; its ten largest clones have around 1.5%. T cells were not sorted, and total RNA was isolated straight from whole blood. In regard to this clonotype: The antigen remains unidentified.

Germline V gene lookup returns CDR1 SGHTA and CDR2 FQGNSA. This CDR3 is built from 16 residues. The J gene is TRBJ2-3, the V gene TRBV7-2; TCRdb picks TRBD2, but there is no DNA to check that call. The TCR originated in a human donor with ulcerative colitis or Crohn's disease, or a healthy co-twin of an affected twin (not recorded which). Sequencing used blood. The CDR3 is CASSLVAGGPSYTQYF.